This T cell receptor beta chain was captured by sequencing in a study of PD-1 blockade in mismatch repair-deficient tumors. About the research overall: Patients had approximately 13 mismatch repair-deficient cancer types and were previously treated and progressing.

The ends were cut back, 3 bases at V and 4 bases at J, with 10 bases in the middle. In germline, CDR1 is KGHSH, CDR2 LQKENI. This CDR3 has 14 amino acids. Study-wide points: Tumor-resident clones, often undetectable pretreatment in blood, expanded then contracted after pembrolizumab.

The TCR-sequenced patients were a few responders to pembrolizumab. Turning to this clone: Antigen specificity is unknown.

Produced via immunoSEQ multiplex PCR; TCRdb's table is partial and in-frame only. The top ten clones hold roughly 23% of a sample with about 40,000 clones, roughly 77% of them seen once. The specimen was peripheral blood, collected 4 weeks after starting pembrolizumab. This TCR was recovered from an adult with mismatch repair-deficient cancer. The genes are TRBV18 and TRBJ2-1, with a possible D match to TRBD2 (6 bases). CDR3 in DNA: TGTGCCAGCTCACCGCGGGGTGCTTACAATGAGCAGTTCTTC. Translated, it gives CASSPRGAYNEQFF.